The 3 T cell receptor beta chains listed next were all sequenced from one sample in a study of cytomegalovirus exposure and HLA in healthy donors. Primers: 60 Vbeta forward and 13 Jbeta reverse. TCRdb's copy holds only in-frame clones and misses some; the assay was immunoSEQ multiplex PCR. The sample carries over 80,000 clones, approximately 75% recorded once. Material: PBMCs. The receptors shown here come from a female donor in good health and CMV-seropositive.

The chain employs TRBV18 and TRBJ1-1; no clear D. V gave up 2 bases and J gave up 1 base, with 11 bases separating them. The CDR3 is 15 residues long. Looked up from germline, CDR1 is KGHSH and CDR2 is LQKENI. CDR3 nucleotide sequence: TGTGCCAGCTCACCATACTCCAGGCCGAACACTGAAGCTTTCTTT. The encoded protein is CASSPYSRPNTEAFF.

This clone was observed a few times. The chain employs TRBV6-6 and TRBJ1-4; the D gene is possibly TRBD1 (5 bases). The CDR3 contains 14 residues. Germline CDR1 is MNHNY and CDR2 is SVGAGI (reference sequence). Deletions cut 7 bases from V and 4 bases from J, with 13 bases between. CDR3 DNA: TGTGCCAGCACCCAGGGCGGGAATAATGAAAAACTGTTTTTT. Translated: CASTQGGNNEKLFF.

J is TRBJ1-4 and V is TRBV30; perhaps TRBD1 as D (5 bases). CDR3 size: 17 residues. Germline-derived CDR1 and CDR2 are GTSNPN and SVGIG (reference sequence). V was pared by 0 bases and J by 0 bases, with 14 bases between. The CDR3 sequence is CAWSVGGGIPTNEKLFF. The DNA for the CDR3 is TGTGCCTGGAGTGTCGGGGGAGGGATCCCAACTAATGAAAAACTGTTTTTT.